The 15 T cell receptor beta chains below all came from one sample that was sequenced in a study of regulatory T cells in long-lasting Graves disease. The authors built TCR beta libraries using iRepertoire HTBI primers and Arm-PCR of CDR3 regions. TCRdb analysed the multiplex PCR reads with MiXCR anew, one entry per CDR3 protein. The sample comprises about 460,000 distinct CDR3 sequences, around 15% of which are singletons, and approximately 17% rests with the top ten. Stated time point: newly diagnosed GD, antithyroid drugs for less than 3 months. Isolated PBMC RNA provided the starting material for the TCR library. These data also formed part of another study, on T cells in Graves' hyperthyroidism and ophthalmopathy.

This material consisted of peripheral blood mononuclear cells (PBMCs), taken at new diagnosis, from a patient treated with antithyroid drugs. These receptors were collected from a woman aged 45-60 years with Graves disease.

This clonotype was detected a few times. DNA for the CDR3: TGTGCCAGCAGACTAGCGGGAGGGCCGTTTTCGAATGAGCAGTTCTTC. Translating gives CASRLAGGPFSNEQFF. The J gene is TRBJ2-1, the V gene TRBV5-4; 13 bases agree with TRBD2. Per germline, CDR1 SGHNT and CDR2 YYREEE (reference sequence). The length of the CDR3 is 16 residues. The V segment lost 5 bases and the J segment 7 bases; nucleotides outside the gene matches: 9.

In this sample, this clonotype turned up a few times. The CDR3 DNA is TGTGCCAGCAGCAGGGGTGCGGGGCCCTACGAGCAGTACTTC. Protein: CASSRGAGPYEQYF. The rearrangement links TRBV5-5 to TRBJ2-7; tentative D call: TRBD2 (6 bases). Germline CDR1 reads SGHKS; CDR2 reads YYEKEE (reference sequence). This CDR3 contains 14 residues. V was shortened by 4 bases and J by 2 bases, with 13 bases between the two germline ends.

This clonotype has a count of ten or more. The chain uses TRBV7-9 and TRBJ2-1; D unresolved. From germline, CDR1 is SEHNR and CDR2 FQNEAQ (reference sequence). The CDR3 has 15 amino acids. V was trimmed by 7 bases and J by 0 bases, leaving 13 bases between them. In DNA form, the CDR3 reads TGTGCCAGCACCCCATCGGAAAGCTCCTACAATGAGCAGTTCTTC. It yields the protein CASTPSESSYNEQFF.

DNA of the CDR3: TGTGCCAGTAGTATCCGGCCGGTTTCCTACAATGAGCAGTTCTTC. Residues: CASSIRPVSYNEQFF. This chain joins TRBV19 and TRBJ2-1; no clear D gene. Germline V CDR1 and CDR2: LNHDA, SQIVND (reference sequence). Trimming pared 3 bases from V and 1 base from J, leaving 10 bases between. This CDR3 has 15 amino acids.

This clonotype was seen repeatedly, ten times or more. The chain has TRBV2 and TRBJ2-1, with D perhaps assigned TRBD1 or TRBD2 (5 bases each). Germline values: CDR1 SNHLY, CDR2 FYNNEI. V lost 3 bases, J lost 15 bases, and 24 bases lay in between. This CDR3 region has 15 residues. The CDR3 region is CASSDGGTGALQRFF. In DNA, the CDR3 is TGTGCCAGCAGTGATGGGGGAACCGGGGCCCTCCAACGGTTCTTC.

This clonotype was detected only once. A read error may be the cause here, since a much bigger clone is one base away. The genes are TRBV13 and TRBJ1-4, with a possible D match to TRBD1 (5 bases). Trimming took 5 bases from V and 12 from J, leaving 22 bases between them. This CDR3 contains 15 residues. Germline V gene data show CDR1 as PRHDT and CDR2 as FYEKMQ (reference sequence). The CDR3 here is CASSPRDERREELFF. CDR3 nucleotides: TGTGCCAGCAGCCCCCGGGACGAGCGGCGGGAAGAACTGTTTTTT.

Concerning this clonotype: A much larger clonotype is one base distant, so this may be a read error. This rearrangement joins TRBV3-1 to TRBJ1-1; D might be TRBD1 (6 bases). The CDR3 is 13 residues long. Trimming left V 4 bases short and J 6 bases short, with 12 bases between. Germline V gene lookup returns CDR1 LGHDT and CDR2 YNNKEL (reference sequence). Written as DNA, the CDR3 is TGTGCCAGCAGCCGAGCAGGGGCCTCTGAAGCTTTCTTT. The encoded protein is CASSRAGASEAFF.

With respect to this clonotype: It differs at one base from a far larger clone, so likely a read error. The CDR3 coding sequence is TGTGCCAGCAGCAGCGGGAGTACCTACAATGAGCAGTTCTTC. Translating it yields CASSSGSTYNEQFF. The chain combines TRBV6-1 with TRBJ2-1; 8 nucleotides align to TRBD2. This CDR3 region has 14 residues. V was clipped by 6 bases and J by 2 bases; unmatched bases: 3. Germline V gene lookup returns CDR1 MNHNS and CDR2 SASEGT.

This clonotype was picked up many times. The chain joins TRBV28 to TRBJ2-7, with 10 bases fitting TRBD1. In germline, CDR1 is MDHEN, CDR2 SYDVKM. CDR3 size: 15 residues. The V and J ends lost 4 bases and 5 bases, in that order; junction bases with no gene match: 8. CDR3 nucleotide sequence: TGTGCCAGCAGTTCTCCGGGACAGGGGTTCCACGAGCAGTACTTC. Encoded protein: CASSSPGQGFHEQYF.

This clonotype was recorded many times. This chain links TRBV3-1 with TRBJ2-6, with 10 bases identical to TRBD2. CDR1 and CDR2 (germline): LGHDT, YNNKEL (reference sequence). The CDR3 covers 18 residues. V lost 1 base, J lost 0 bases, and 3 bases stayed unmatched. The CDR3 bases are TGTGCCAGCAGCCAAGGGCTAGCGGGGGCCTCTGGGGCCAACGTCCTGACTTTC. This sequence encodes CASSQGLAGASGANVLTF.

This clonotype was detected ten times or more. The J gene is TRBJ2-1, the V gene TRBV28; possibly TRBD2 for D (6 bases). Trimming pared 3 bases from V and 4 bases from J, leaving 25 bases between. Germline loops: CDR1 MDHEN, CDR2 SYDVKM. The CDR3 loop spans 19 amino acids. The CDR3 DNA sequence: TGTGCCAGCAGTTTCACCCGGGGTCTCAGGGCCGGGGGATACAATGAGCAGTTCTTC. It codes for CASSFTRGLRAGGYNEQFF.

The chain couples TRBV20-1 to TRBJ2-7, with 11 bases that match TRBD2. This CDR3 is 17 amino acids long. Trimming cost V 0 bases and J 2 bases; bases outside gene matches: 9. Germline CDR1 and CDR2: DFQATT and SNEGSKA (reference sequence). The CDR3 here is CSARDWLAGGPTYEQYF. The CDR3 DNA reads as TGCAGTGCTAGAGATTGGTTAGCGGGAGGGCCAACCTACGAGCAGTACTTC.

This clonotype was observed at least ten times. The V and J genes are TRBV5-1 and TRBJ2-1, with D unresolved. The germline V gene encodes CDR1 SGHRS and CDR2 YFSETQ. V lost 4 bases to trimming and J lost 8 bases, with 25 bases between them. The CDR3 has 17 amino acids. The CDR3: CASSKPSDGLVQDEQFF. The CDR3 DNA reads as TGCGCCAGCAGCAAGCCCAGCGACGGGCTGGTCCAGGATGAGCAGTTCTTC.

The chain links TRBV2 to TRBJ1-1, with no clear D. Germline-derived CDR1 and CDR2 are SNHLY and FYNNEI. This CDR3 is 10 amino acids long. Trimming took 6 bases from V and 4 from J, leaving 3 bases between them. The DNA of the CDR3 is TGTGCCAGCAGGCGCACTGAAGCTTTCTTT. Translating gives CASRRTEAFF. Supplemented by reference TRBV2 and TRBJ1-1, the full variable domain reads EPEVTQTPSHQVTQMGQEVILRCVPISNHLYFYWYRQILGQKVEFLVSFYNNEISEKSEIFDDQFSVERPDGSNFTLKIRSTKLEDSAMYFCASRRTEAFFGQGTRLTVV.

The DNA of the CDR3 is TGTGCCTGGAGTCAGGACGCCTCCTACAATGAGCAGTTCTTC. Translating gives CAWSQDASYNEQFF. The chain uses TRBV30 and TRBJ2-1; D is uncertain. Germline CDR1 and CDR2: GTSNPN and SVGIG (reference sequence). The V end was cut by 2 bases, the J end by 0 bases, with 8 bases between. This CDR3 is built from 14 residues. Drawing the rest from reference TRBV30 and TRBJ2-1, the complete variable domain is SQTIHQWPATLVQPVGSPLSLECTVEGTSNPNLYWYRQAAGRGLQLLFYSVGIGQISSEVPQNLSASRPQDRQFILSSKKLLLSDSGFYLCAWSQDASYNEQFFGPGTRLTVL.